This TCR beta chain was sequenced for a study of cytomegalovirus exposure and HLA in healthy donors. Regarding the study as a whole: TCR beta chain V- and J-gene trimming was linked, in a later analysis, to a missense variant in DCLRE1C. Apparent HLA restriction characterized most CMV-associated TCR beta chains in a later analysis.

V was cut by 1 base and J by 0 bases, with 7 bases left in between. Germline lookup yields CDR1 MNHEY and CDR2 SMNVEV (reference sequence). CDR3 length: 15 residues. This clone was counted a few times. Its matching antigen is unknown. The PCR was carried out with 60 Vbeta primers and 13 Jbeta primers. Only in-frame clones appear in the TCRdb table, and some are missing; sequencing was by immunoSEQ multiplex PCR. The sample yields about 100,000 clones, about 75% seen once. The gene calls are TRBV27 and TRBJ1-5, with D uncertain. Sequencing was performed on PBMCs. The sequence was collected from a man in his forties in good health and CMV-seropositive. The CDR3 here is CASSLWQDSNQPQHF. CDR3 coding DNA: TGTGCCAGCAGTTTATGGCAAGATAGCAATCAGCCCCAGCATTTT.